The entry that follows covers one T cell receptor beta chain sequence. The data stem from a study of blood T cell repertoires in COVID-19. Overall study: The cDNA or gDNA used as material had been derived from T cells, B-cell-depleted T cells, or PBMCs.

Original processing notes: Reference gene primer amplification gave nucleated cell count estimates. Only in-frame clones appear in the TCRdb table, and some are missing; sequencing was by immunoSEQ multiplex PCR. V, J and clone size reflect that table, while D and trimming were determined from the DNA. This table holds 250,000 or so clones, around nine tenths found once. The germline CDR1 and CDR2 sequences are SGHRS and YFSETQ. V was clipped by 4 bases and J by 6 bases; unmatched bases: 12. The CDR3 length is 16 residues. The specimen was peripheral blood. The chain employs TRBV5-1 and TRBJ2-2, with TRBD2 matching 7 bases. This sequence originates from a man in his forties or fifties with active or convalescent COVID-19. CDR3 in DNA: TGCGCCAGCAGCGGTAGCGGGCTCAATTCTCCCGGGGAGCTGTTTTTT. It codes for CASSGSGLNSPGELFF.